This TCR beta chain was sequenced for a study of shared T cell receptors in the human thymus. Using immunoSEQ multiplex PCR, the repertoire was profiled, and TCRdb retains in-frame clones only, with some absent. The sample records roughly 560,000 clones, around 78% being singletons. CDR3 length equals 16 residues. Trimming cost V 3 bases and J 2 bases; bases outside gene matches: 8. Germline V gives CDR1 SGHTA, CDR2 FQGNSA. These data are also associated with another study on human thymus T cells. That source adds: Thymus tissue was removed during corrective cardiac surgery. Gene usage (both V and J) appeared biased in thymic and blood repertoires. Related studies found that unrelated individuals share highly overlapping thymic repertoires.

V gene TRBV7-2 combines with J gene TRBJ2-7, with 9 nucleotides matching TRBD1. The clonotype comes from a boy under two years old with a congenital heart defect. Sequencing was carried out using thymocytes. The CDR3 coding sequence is TGTGCCAGCAGCTTCTCCCCCGGGACAGGGCCCTACGAGCAGTACTTC. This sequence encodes CASSFSPGTGPYEQYF. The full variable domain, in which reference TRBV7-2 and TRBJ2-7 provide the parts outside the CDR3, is GAGVSQSPSNKVTEKGKDVELRCDPISGHTALYWYRQSLGQGLEFLIYFQGNSAPDKSGLPSDRFSAERTGGSVSTLTIQRTQQEDSAVYLCASSFSPGTGPYEQYFGPGTRLTVT.